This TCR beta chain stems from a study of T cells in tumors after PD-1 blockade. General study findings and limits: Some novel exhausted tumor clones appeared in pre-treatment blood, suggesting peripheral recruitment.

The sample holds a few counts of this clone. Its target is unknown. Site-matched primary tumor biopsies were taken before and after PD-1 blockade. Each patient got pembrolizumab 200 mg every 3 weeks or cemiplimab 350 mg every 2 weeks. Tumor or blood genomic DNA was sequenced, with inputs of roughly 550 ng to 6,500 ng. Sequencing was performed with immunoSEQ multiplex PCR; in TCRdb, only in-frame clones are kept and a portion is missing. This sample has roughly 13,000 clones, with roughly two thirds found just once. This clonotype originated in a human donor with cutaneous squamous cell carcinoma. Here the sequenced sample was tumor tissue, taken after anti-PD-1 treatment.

CDR3 amino acids: CASSQERGEDGYTF. The CDR3 DNA follows: TGTGCCAGCAGCCAAGAACGGGGGGAGGATGGCTACACCTTC. The chain employs TRBV4-2 and TRBJ1-2; D is perhaps TRBD1 (5 bases). The CDR3 is made up of 14 amino acids. V lost 0 bases and J lost 6, with 11 bases in between. CDR1 is LGHNA, CDR2 YNFKEQ, per germline.